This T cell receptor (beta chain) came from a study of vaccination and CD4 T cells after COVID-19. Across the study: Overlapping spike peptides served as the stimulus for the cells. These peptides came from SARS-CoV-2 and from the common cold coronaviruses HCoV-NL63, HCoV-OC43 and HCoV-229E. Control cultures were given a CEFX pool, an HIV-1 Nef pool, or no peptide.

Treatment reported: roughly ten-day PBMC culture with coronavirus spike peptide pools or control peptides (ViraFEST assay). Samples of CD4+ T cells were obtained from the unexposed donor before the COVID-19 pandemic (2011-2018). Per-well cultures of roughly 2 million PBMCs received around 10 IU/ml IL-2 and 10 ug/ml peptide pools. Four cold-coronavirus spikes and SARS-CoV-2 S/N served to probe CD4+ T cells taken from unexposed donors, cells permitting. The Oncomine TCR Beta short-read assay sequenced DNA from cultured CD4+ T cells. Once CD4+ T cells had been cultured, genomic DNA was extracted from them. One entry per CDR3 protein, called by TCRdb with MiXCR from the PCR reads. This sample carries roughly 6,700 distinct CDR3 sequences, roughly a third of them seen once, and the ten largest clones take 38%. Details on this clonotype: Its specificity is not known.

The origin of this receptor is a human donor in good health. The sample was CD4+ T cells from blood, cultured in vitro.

The CDR3 is CASSFPTGPGPQHF. As DNA, the CDR3 is TGTGCCAGCAGCTTCCCTACGGGACCCGGGCCCCAGCATTTT. V and J are TRBV7-2 and TRBJ1-5; TRBD1 is a possible D gene (5 bases). The germline CDR1 and CDR2 sequences are SGHTA and FQGNSA. There are 14 residues in the CDR3. Trimming shortened V by 3 bases and J by 9 bases, and 15 bases separated the two germline ends.